Following are 21 T cell receptor beta chains from one sample sequenced in a study of beta chain features in type 1 diabetes. Every isolated RNA sample was fully reverse transcribed, so sequencing captured expressed TCRB transcripts. Sequencing was performed with immunoSEQ multiplex PCR; in TCRdb, only in-frame clones are kept and a portion is missing. Among around 150,000 clones listed, about 7.3% were seen once. The source material was central memory CD4+ T cells from blood. These receptors came from a man between 18 and 29 years old in good health.

This clone was counted a few times. The rearrangement uses TRBV5-1 and TRBJ2-1; 9 bases agree with TRBD2. With V trimmed by 1 base and J by 7 bases, 6 bases remained unmatched. The germline V gene encodes CDR1 SGHRS and CDR2 YFSETQ. This CDR3 region has 15 residues. The CDR3 loop is CASSLSSGIQNEQFF. DNA of the CDR3: TGCGCCAGCAGCTTGTCTAGCGGGATTCAGAATGAGCAGTTCTTC.

This clone has more than one count but fewer than ten. The chain uses TRBV5-8 and TRBJ2-3, with D possibly TRBD2 on 5 matching bases. In germline, CDR1 is SGHTS, CDR2 YDEGEE. The CDR3 has 18 amino acids. The V end lost 4 bases, the J end lost 0 bases, and 21 bases lay between the germline ends. CDR3: CASSGTTESGNSTDTQYF. CDR3 sequence (DNA): TGTGCCAGCAGCGGAACGACGGAGAGCGGAAATAGCACAGATACGCAGTATTTT.

The CDR3 here is CASRTGLNTEAFF. For the CDR3, the DNA is TGTGCCAGCCGGACAGGGCTGAACACTGAAGCTTTCTTT. This chain uses TRBV6-1 with TRBJ1-1; 8 bases agree with TRBD1. The CDR3 totals 13 residues. With V trimmed by 8 bases and J by 0 bases, 2 bases remained unmatched. Germline V gives CDR1 MNHNS, CDR2 SASEGT.

This clone has just a few counts. The chain is built from TRBV7-8 and TRBJ2-1, with a possible D match to TRBD1 (5 bases). V lost 3 bases and J lost 0, with 9 bases in between. CDR3 length equals 15 residues. Germline values: CDR1 SGHVS, CDR2 FQNEAQ. The CDR3 reads CASSFKTGSYNEQFF. CDR3 DNA: TGTGCCAGCAGCTTTAAAACAGGCTCCTACAATGAGCAGTTCTTC.

The sample holds one count of this clone. This chain links TRBV6-5 with TRBJ2-7; possible D gene TRBD2, 5 bases. This CDR3 has 14 amino acids. Trimming removed 5 bases at V and 5 bases at J, with 16 bases between. The V gene's germline CDR1 is MNHEY and CDR2 SVGAGI. The CDR3: CASSQTSKVHEQYF. The CDR3 nucleotides read TGTGCCAGCAGTCAAACTAGTAAGGTCCACGAGCAGTACTTC.

A few counts support this clone. The same CDR3 also results from other DNA sequences found in this sample. V and J are TRBV27 and TRBJ2-1; 7 nucleotides agree with TRBD1. The CDR3 spans 13 residues. Germline V lookup: CDR1 MNHEY, CDR2 SMNVEV (reference sequence). V trimming: 3 bases; J trimming: 10 bases; junction bases outside the gene matches: 6. The CDR3 protein is CASSLYRGGEQFF. CDR3 bases: TGTGCCAGCAGTTTGTACAGGGGTGGCGAGCAGTTCTTC.

This clone was observed many times. V usage is TRBV30 and J usage is TRBJ1-2; D not resolved. The CDR3 sequence is 11 residues long. Deletions cut 4 bases from V and 7 bases from J, with 10 bases between. Germline V gene lookup returns CDR1 GTSNPN and CDR2 SVGIG (reference sequence). Written as DNA, the CDR3 is TGTGCCTGGACCATTCTCGGTGGCTACACCTTC. Translating it yields CAWTILGGYTF.

The V gene is TRBV9, the J gene TRBJ1-3, with D possibly being TRBD1 (6 bases). Trimming shortened V by 4 bases and J by 4 bases, and 15 bases separated the two germline ends. This CDR3 is built from 15 residues. Germline V gene sequence: CDR1 SGDLS, CDR2 YYNGEE. The CDR3 region is CASSPMTGGGNTIYF. The CDR3 DNA reads TGTGCCAGCAGCCCAATGACAGGAGGCGGAAACACCATATATTTT.

This clone was observed many times. The V gene is TRBV30, the J gene TRBJ1-5; D gene uncertain. The CDR3 loop spans 14 amino acids. V was trimmed by 1 base and J by 4 bases, leaving 11 bases between them. Germline V gene sequence: CDR1 GTSNPN, CDR2 SVGIG (reference sequence). The CDR3 here is CAWSGEQRNQPQHF. DNA for the CDR3: TGTGCCTGGAGTGGGGAACAGCGGAATCAGCCCCAGCATTTT.

This clone occurred a few times. The genes are TRBV7-2 and TRBJ2-4; TRBD2 might be the D (5 bases). Trimming took 3 bases from V and 1 from J, leaving 13 bases between them. In germline, CDR1 is SGHTA, CDR2 FQGNSA. The CDR3 consists of 16 residues. In DNA, the CDR3 is TGTGCCAGCAGCTTCGGGAACTTTCGGGCCAAAAACATTCAGTACTTC. Translation: CASSFGNFRAKNIQYF.

CDR3 nucleotides: TGCAGTGCTGGCCTAGAGGGCTACACCTTC. This sequence encodes CSAGLEGYTF. V usage is TRBV20-1 and J usage is TRBJ1-2; no definite D call. This CDR3 has 10 amino acids. The ends were cut back, 5 bases at V and 8 bases at J, with 9 bases in the middle. Germline values: CDR1 DFQATT, CDR2 SNEGSKA (reference sequence).

This clone has just a few counts. The gene calls are TRBV19 and TRBJ1-4; D gene uncertain. V dropped 7 bases and J dropped 7 bases, with 10 bases sitting between them. CDR1 and CDR2 (germline): LNHDA, SQIVND (reference sequence). The CDR3 sequence is 12 residues long. In DNA, the CDR3 is TGTGCCAGTACGACGGCGGGTGAAAAACTGTTTTTT. Residues: CASTTAGEKLFF.

This chain links TRBV6-1 with TRBJ1-2, with unresolved D. Germline V gene lookup returns CDR1 MNHNS and CDR2 SASEGT. This CDR3 has 13 residues. The germline V and J ends were trimmed by 4 bases and 3 bases, with 9 bases remaining between them. This CDR3 is CASSARSDYGYTF. As DNA, the CDR3 is TGTGCCAGCAGTGCTAGGTCAGACTATGGCTACACCTTC.

The V gene is TRBV6-5, the J gene TRBJ2-5; tentative D call: TRBD1 (6 bases). The V end lost 8 bases, the J end lost 1 base, and 11 bases lay between the germline ends. The CDR3 extends over 13 amino acids. Germline CDR1 MNHEY, CDR2 SVGAGI. The CDR3 nucleotides read TGTGCCAGCTTGGACAGCATCCAAGAGACCCAGTACTTC. This translates into CASLDSIQETQYF.

This clone was counted between two and nine times. The chain employs TRBV5-8 and TRBJ2-2, with D hard to call. CDR1 SGHTS and CDR2 YDEGEE come from the germline V gene. CDR3 size: 15 residues. The V end was cut by 0 bases, the J end by 3 bases, with 9 bases between. DNA of the CDR3: TGTGCCAGCAGCTTGGCCTTGGCTTACACCGGGGAGCTGTTTTTT. It translates to CASSLALAYTGELFF.

This clone occurred a few times. This chain connects TRBV9 to TRBJ1-3; 9 bases match TRBD1. The germline CDR1 and CDR2 sequences are SGDLS and YYNGEE. CDR3 length: 15 amino acids. J lost 8 bases, V lost 4 bases, and 10 bases had no gene match. CDR3 sequence (DNA): TGTGCCAGCAGCACTGGACAGGGGCTAATGGACACCATATATTTT. Residues: CASSTGQGLMDTIYF.

This clone has a handful of counts. CDR3 region: CASMRRDTGELFF. The CDR3 nucleotides read TGTGCCAGCATGCGGAGGGACACCGGGGAGCTGTTTTTT. The rearrangement links TRBV28 to TRBJ2-2, with a possible D match to TRBD2 (6 bases). The V end was cut by 7 bases, the J end by 3 bases, with 9 bases between. Germline V gene lookup returns CDR1 MDHEN and CDR2 SYDVKM. The CDR3 consists of 13 residues.

This clone was counted ten times or more. The chain recombines TRBV29-1 with TRBJ1-1, with 9 bases that match TRBD1. Trimming cost V 5 bases and J 4 bases; bases outside gene matches: 5. This CDR3 is built from 13 residues. From germline, CDR1 is SQVTM and CDR2 ANQGSEA. CDR3: CSVTTGGFTEAFF. In DNA, the CDR3 is TGCAGCGTTACGACAGGGGGATTCACTGAAGCTTTCTTT.

This clone was detected a few times. This chain joins TRBV7-2 and TRBJ1-1, with TRBD1 matching 7 bases. J gave up 0 bases and V 5 bases, and 9 bases lay outside the gene matches. The V gene's germline CDR1 is SGHTA and CDR2 FQGNSA. The length of the CDR3 is 16 residues. The CDR3 DNA reads TGTGCCAGCAGCGCAACAGGGGTTCTTATGAACACTGAAGCTTTCTTT. Its protein product is CASSATGVLMNTEAFF.

The J gene is TRBJ2-5, the V gene TRBV7-2; D gene uncertain. Germline-derived CDR1 and CDR2 are SGHTA and FQGNSA. The V and J ends lost 1 base and 0 bases respectively, with 12 bases between them. The CDR3 has 16 amino acids. The CDR3 coding sequence is TGTGCCAGCAGCTTAGTACCCTACTCCAACCAAGAGACCCAGTACTTC. It translates to CASSLVPYSNQETQYF.

This clone was seen only a few times. The genes are TRBV5-1 and TRBJ1-5; 9 bases are shared with TRBD1. The CDR3 length is 17 residues. Germline assignment: CDR1 SGHRS and CDR2 YFSETQ. V was clipped by 4 bases and J by 0 bases; unmatched bases: 8. The CDR3 spells CASSRDATGGSNQPQHF. CDR3 nucleotides: TGCGCCAGCAGCCGGGACGCGACAGGGGGTAGCAATCAGCCCCAGCATTTT. The complete variable domain, with remaining parts taken from reference TRBV5-1 and TRBJ1-5, reads KAGVTQTPRYLIKTRGQQVTLSCSPISGHRSVSWYQQTPGQGLQFLFEYFSETQRNKGNFPGRFSGRQFSNSRSEMNVSTLELGDSALYLCASSRDATGGSNQPQHFGDGTRLSIL.